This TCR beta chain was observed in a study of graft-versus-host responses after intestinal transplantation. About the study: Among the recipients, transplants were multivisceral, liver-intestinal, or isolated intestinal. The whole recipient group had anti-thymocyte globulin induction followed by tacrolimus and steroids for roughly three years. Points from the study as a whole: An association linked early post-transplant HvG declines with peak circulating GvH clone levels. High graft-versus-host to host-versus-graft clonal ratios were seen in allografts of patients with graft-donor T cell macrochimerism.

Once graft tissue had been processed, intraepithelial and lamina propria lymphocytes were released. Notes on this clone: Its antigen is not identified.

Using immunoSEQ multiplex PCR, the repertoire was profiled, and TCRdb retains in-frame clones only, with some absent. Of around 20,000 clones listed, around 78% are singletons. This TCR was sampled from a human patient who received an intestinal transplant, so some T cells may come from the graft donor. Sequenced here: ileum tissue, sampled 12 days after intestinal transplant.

The chain's CDR3 is CASSSIGTSGSHNEQFF. CDR3 in DNA: TGTGCCAGCAGCTCGATCGGGACTAGCGGGAGCCACAATGAGCAGTTCTTC. This chain connects TRBV13 to TRBJ2-1, with 14 bases that match TRBD2. The germline V gene has CDR1 PRHDT and CDR2 FYEKMQ (reference sequence). The CDR3 is made up of 17 amino acids. J was trimmed by 5 bases and V by 4 bases; bases with no gene match: 7.